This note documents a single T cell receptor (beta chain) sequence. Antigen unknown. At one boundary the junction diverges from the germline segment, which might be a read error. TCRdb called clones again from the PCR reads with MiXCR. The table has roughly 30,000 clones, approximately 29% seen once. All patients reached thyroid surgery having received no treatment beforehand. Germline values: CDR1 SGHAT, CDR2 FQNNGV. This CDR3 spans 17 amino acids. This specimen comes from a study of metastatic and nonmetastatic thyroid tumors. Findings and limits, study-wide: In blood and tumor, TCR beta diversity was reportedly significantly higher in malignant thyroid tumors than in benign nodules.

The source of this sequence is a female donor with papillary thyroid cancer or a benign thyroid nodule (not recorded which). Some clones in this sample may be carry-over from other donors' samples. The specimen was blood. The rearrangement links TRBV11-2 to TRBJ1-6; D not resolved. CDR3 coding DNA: TGTGCCAGCAGCTTCGATGGCGGAGACACGGATAATTCACACCTCCACTTT. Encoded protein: CASSFDGGDTDNSHLHF.